This entry features one T cell receptor beta chain sequence. Its antigen is not known. The sample is drawn from a study of cytomegalovirus exposure and HLA in healthy donors. The study's findings and limits: Across donors, sequencing depth was assumed by presence/absence analyses to be roughly uniform. The authors confirmed in vitro that three CMV-associated chains were specific for CMV antigens.

This CDR3 region has 17 residues. CDR1 is SGHDT, CDR2 YYEEEE, per germline. The V gene end was trimmed by 3 bases and the J gene end by 3 bases; junction bases not matched to a gene: 12. PCR employed 60 Vbeta and 13 Jbeta primers. Produced via immunoSEQ multiplex PCR; TCRdb's table is partial and in-frame only. The sample has about 90,000 clones, around 85% seen once; the top ten hold 2.1%. J is TRBJ2-5 and V is TRBV5-6, with TRBD2 matching over 9 bases. Sequencing was performed on PBMCs. This receptor was obtained from a man aged 18 to 30 in good health and CMV-seronegative. CDR3 region: CASSWTRGLAGKETQYF. The DNA of the CDR3 is TGTGCCAGCAGCTGGACGAGGGGGCTAGCGGGAAAAGAGACCCAGTACTTC.